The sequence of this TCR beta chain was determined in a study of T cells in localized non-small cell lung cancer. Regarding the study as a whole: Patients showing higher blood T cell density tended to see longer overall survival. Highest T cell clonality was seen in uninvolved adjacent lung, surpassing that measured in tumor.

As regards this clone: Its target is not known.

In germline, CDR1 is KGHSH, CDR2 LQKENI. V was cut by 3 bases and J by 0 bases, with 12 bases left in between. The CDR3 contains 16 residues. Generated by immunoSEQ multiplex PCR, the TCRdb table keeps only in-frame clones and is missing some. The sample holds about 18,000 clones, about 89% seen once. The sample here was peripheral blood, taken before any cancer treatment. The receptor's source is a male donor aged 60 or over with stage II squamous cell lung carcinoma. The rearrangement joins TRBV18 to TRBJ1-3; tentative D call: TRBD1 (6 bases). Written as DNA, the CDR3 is TGTGCCAGCTCACCTCAGGGGACTCTCTCTGGAAACACCATATATTTT. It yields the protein CASSPQGTLSGNTIYF.